This TCR beta chain was obtained from a study of beta chain features in type 1 diabetes (dated by TCRdb to the late 2010s). Looking at the study overall: Patients and healthy donors did not differ in mean age, gender distribution, total cell number or subset yield. A total of just under 110,000,000 sorted cells were examined across all samples, and RNA yield correlated strongly with the number of cells per subset. In the study, recently diagnosed type 1 diabetes patients and matched healthy donors were compared on the TCRB repertoires of their sorted circulating CD4+ T cell subsets. Regulatory and stem cell-like memory subsets were isolated from only 8 patients and 8 healthy donors, whereas naive and central memory subsets came from all 30 or so donors.

This clone was seen more than once but under ten times. The antigen this receptor binds is unknown. Qualities for individual bases were not recorded, and no much larger clone is one base off. Trimmed from V: 5 bases; trimmed from J: 6 bases; junction bases lacking a gene match: 4. The CDR3 numbers 14 residues from cysteine through phenylalanine. Of all the DNA, just the CDR3 is kept, 42 bases in frame from base 1. Via the germline V gene, CDR1 is SGHAT and CDR2 FQNNGV. The entire amount of isolated RNA was reverse transcribed using the High Capacity cDNA Reverse Transcription Kit, so the sequenced TCRB transcripts were expressed ones. Deep immunoSEQ sequencing was applied to naive, central memory and regulatory T cell samples, giving an average of roughly 3.5 million total reads per sample. Sorted cells were lysed in RLT buffer and RNA was extracted with DNase-treated RNeasy Micro or Mini kits, depending on cell number. Each cell subset was processed on its own to prevent cross-contamination, while patient and healthy donor samples were processed together. TCRB sequences were amplified from cDNA with the immunoSEQ multiplex PCR, producing 87-bp fragments spanning the CDR3 region. Sequencing of the amplicons was performed on the Illumina HiSeq platform. The original methods were these. Synthetic template baselines were used to correct PCR bias computationally, reads within Hamming distance 2 were collapsed together, and singletons that could not be merged were discarded. Reads were aligned against IMGT to assign V, D and J genes, CDR3 length and insertions or deletions at six rearrangement sites. Within each subset, clonotype counts were normalized to sorted cell number, after which true diversity and Gini coefficients were computed with the tcR R package. The overlap coefficient, calculated on TCRB nucleotide sequences, was used to quantify repertoire sharing. TCRdb retrieved this table from immuneACCESS and kept in-frame rearrangements only. Not all clones are present; in checked studies, unresolved V genes account for under half, and no reason is known for the remainder. Clonal size and the V and J genes are those of that table, whereas D and trimming came from the DNA. Present in this sample are under 200,000 clones, 8% to 8.5% of which were seen just once. The top ten clonotypes cover 0.45% to 0.6% of the sample.

The research as a whole found: The naive, central memory and regulatory TCRB repertoires appeared to resemble one another more closely among patients than among healthy donors. PCR may preferentially amplify shorter templates, but because patient and control samples were amplified and corrected together, any resulting skew would affect both groups equally. A moderate but significant shortening of TCRB CDR3 length was observed in type 1 diabetes patients in all four CD4+ subsets. At VDJ recombination sites, patients with type 1 diabetes made fewer insertions and deleted more nucleotides, a pattern implying thymic rearrangement abnormalities. Sequencing cDNA rather than genomic DNA could over-represent highly expressing activated cells, although activation and CD3 levels did not differ between groups. Because the HLA sub-analyses included only small numbers of individuals, any influence of HLA type on TCRB rearrangement was left unresolved.

From each donor, a single peripheral blood sample of approximately 120 mL on average was drawn into heparinised tubes. Using a panel that included CD45RO, CCR7, CD25, CD127, CD95 and CD27, naive, central memory, regulatory and stem cell-like memory CD4+ T cells were sorted on a BD FACSAria II. A purity above 98% was achieved for all sorted populations. PBMCs were isolated immediately by Lymphoprep density gradient centrifugation and stained directly without culture. To minimize batch effects, samples were stained and sorted in pairs, one healthy donor with one patient per experiment. The receptor comes from a woman aged 18-35 years with type 1 diabetes. Sequenced material: central memory CD4+ T cells from blood. The chain links TRBV11-2 with TRBJ2-1; 10 of the junction bases match TRBD2. The nucleotides are TGTGCCAGCAGCCCAAGGACTAGCGGCAATGAGCAGTTCTTC. This translates into CASSPRTSGNEQFF.